Sequencing of this TCR beta chain was carried out in a study of glioma-infiltrating T cells after dendritic cell vaccination. The assay was immunoSEQ multiplex PCR, and TCRdb's table has in-frame clones only and misses some. There are about 100,000 clones in the sample; 70% to 80% occur only once, and 5.5% to 7% lies in the top ten. V was pared by 0 bases and J by 4 bases, with 12 bases between. CDR1 is MNHNS, CDR2 SASEGT, per germline. The CDR3 spans 15 residues. The sequence derives from a human donor with glioblastoma. Sequenced here: blood, sampled before dendritic cell vaccination. The chain links TRBV6-1 to TRBJ1-2, with D possibly TRBD1 on 5 matching bases. The CDR3 region is CASSEARGLAYGYTF. CDR3 bases: TGTGCCAGCAGTGAAGCAAGGGGTCTGGCCTATGGCTACACCTTC.